The clone carrying this TCR beta chain was observed a few times. Donors were systemically healthy Caucasian individuals from Russia aged roughly 6 to 95 years. Per sample, a minimum of 6.5 million PBMCs were isolated. The record originates from a study of blood T cells in healthy people across ages. Background on the study: Per two T cells, about one barcoded beta molecule was captured through template switching.

The germline V gene has CDR1 KGHDR and CDR2 SFDVKD. Deletions cut 4 bases from V and 0 bases from J, with 8 bases between. This CDR3 comprises 14 residues. Next came a second PCR, run for about 6 to 12 cycles, which used a sample-barcoded 5' primer along with a J-beta primer mix. TCRdb re-derived calls from the 5' RACE reads in MiXCR, one entry per CDR3 protein. The sample has about 1.7 million distinct CDR3 sequences, about 30% seen once. The gene calls are TRBV24-1 and TRBJ1-2; D call uncertain. The clonotype originates from a woman aged 30 to 39 in good health. The sample was blood. CDR3 region: CATSDPGPNYGYTF. In DNA, the CDR3 is TGTGCCACCAGTGACCCTGGGCCTAACTATGGCTACACCTTC.